Below, 9 T cell receptor beta chains from the same sample are listed, as sequenced in a study of patients and donors after allogeneic stem cell transplantation. One entry per CDR3 protein, called by TCRdb with MiXCR from the RT-PCR reads. The table has under 200,000 distinct CDR3 sequences, 30% seen once. Sequenced sample: blood, either unsorted or a sorted T cell fraction (not recorded which). These receptors originate from a human donor who was either an allogeneic HSCT recipient or a stem cell or donor lymphocyte infusion donor (not recorded which). It is not recorded whose cells these are; they may come from a transplant donor.

The V gene is TRBV25-1, the J gene TRBJ2-1; D could derive from TRBD1 or TRBD2 (5 bases each). Germline values: CDR1 MGHDK, CDR2 SYGVNS. CDR3 size: 13 residues. The ends were cut back, 5 bases at V and 6 bases at J, with 11 bases in the middle. In DNA form, the CDR3 reads TGTGCCAGCAGTCTTGGGACCGTCAATGAGCAGTTCTTC. Amino acids: CASSLGTVNEQFF. The entire variable domain, with the rest obtained from reference TRBV25-1 and TRBJ2-1, is as follows: EADIYQTPRYLVIGTGKKITLECSQTMGHDKMYWYQQDPGMELHLIHYSYGVNSTEKGDLSSESTVSRIRTEHFPLTLESARPSHTSQYLCASSLGTVNEQFFGPGTRLTVL.

V and J are TRBV4-3 and TRBJ2-7, with D possibly matching TRBD1 (6 bases). CDR3 length: 14 amino acids. The V end was cut by 2 bases, the J end by 3 bases, with 11 bases between. Germline values: CDR1 LGHNA, CDR2 YSLEER. The CDR3 DNA sequence: TGCGCCAGCAGCCAAATACAGGGCAACTACGAGCAGTACTTC. This translates into CASSQIQGNYEQYF.

This rearrangement joins TRBV2 to TRBJ1-6; 12 bases fit TRBD1. This CDR3 spans 17 amino acids. V trimming: 5 bases; J trimming: 4 bases; junction bases outside the gene matches: 6. Germline V gene data show CDR1 as SNHLY and CDR2 as FYNNEI. The CDR3, as DNA: TGTGCCAGCAGTCCGGGACAGGGGGCACCTTATAATTCACCCCTCCACTTT. As protein: CASSPGQGAPYNSPLHF.

This sequence joins TRBV12-3 or TRBV12-4 and TRBJ2-7; D assignment may be TRBD1 or TRBD2 (5 bases each). This CDR3 region has 12 residues. V lost 6 bases and J lost 3, with 9 bases in between. The CDR3 region has the DNA TGTGCCAGCAGGCGAGGGGTCTACGAGCAGTACTTC. Its protein is CASRRGVYEQYF.

The CDR3 DNA sequence: TGTGCCAGCAGCCCTCGGGAGTTGTCCTATAATTCACCCCTCCACTTT. This codes for CASSPRELSYNSPLHF. This sequence joins TRBV5-6 and TRBJ1-6, with D unresolved. V lost 4 bases to trimming and J lost 1 base, with 12 bases between them. The V gene's germline CDR1 is SGHDT and CDR2 YYEEEE. The CDR3 contains 16 residues.

In its sample, this clonotype was seen a few times. The V gene is TRBV29-1, the J gene TRBJ1-3; D unclear. Trimming removed 4 bases from V and 0 bases from J, with 4 bases in between. Germline assignment: CDR1 SQVTM and CDR2 ANQGSEA. The CDR3 has 12 residues. The CDR3: CSVVTSGNTIYF. CDR3 in DNA: TGCAGCGTTGTGACCTCTGGAAACACCATATATTTT.

This clonotype was observed a few times. The chain recombines TRBV12-3 or TRBV12-4 with TRBJ1-2, with a tentative D call TRBD1 (5 bases). V lost 3 bases and J lost 7, with 9 bases in between. The CDR3 contains 12 residues. Written as DNA, the CDR3 is TGTGCCAGCAGTTTCGCGGGGCCTGGCTACACCTTC. Translated, it gives CASSFAGPGYTF.

This clonotype came up a few times. The rearrangement joins TRBV6-6 to TRBJ1-1; D gene unclear. The V end lost 7 bases, the J end lost 0 bases, and 9 bases lay between the germline ends. This CDR3 is 13 amino acids long. Germline V lookup: CDR1 MNHNY, CDR2 SVGAGI (reference sequence). In nucleotides, the CDR3 is TGTGCCAGCACGAGGGTGATGAACACTGAAGCTTTCTTT. This translates into CASTRVMNTEAFF.

There are a few counts of this clonotype. This chain joins TRBV7-6 and TRBJ2-5, with unresolved D. V lost 1 base, J lost 2 bases, and 11 bases lay in between. This CDR3 region has 15 residues. Germline V gene sequence: CDR1 SGHVS, CDR2 FNYEAQ. The CDR3 nucleotides are TGTGCCAGCAGCTTAGAGGCGGCGCTACAAGAGACCCAGTACTTC. Its protein product is CASSLEAALQETQYF.